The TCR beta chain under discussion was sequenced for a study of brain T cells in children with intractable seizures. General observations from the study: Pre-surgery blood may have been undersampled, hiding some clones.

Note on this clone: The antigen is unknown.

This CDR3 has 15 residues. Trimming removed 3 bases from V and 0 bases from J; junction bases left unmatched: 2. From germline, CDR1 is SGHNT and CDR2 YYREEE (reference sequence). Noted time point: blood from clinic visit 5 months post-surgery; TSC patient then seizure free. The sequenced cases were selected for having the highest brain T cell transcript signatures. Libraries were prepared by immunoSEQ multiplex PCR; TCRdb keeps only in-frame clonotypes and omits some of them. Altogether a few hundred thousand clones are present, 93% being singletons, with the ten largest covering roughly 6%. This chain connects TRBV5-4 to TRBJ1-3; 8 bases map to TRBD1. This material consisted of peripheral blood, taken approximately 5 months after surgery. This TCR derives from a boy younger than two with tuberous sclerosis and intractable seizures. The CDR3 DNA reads TGTGCCAGCAGCTCCGACAGGGGCTCTGGAAACACCATATATTTT. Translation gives CASSSDRGSGNTIYF.